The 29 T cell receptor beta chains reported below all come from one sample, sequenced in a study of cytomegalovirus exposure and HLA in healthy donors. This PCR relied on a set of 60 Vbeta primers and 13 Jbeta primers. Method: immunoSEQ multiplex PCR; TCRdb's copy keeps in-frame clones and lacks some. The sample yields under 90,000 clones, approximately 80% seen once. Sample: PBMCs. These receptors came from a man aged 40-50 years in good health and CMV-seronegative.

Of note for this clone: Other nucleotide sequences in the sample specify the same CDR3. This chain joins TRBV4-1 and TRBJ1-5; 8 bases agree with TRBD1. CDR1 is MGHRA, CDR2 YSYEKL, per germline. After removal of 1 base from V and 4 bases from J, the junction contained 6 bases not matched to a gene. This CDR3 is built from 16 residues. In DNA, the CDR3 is TGCGCCAGCAGCCAAGGACAGGGGCTCGGGAATCAGCCCCAGCATTTT. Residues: CASSQGQGLGNQPQHF.

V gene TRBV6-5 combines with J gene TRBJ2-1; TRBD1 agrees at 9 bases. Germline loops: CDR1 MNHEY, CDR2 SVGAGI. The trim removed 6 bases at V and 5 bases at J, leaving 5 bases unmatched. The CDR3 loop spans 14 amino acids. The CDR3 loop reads CASRPRTGDNEQFF. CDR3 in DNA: TGTGCCAGCAGACCTCGGACAGGGGACAATGAGCAGTTCTTC.

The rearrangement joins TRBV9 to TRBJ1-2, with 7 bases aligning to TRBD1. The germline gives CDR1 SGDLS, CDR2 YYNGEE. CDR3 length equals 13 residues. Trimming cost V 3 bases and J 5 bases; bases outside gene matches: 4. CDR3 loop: CASSGQGNYGYTF. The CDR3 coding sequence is TGTGCCAGCAGCGGACAGGGTAATTATGGCTACACCTTC.

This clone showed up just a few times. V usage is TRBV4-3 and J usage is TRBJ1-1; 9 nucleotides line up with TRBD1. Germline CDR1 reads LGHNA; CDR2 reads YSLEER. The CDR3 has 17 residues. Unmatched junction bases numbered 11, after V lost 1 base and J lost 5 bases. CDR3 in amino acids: CASSQALVGTGWTEAFF. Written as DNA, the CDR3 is TGCGCCAGCAGCCAAGCCCTCGTTGGGACAGGGTGGACTGAAGCTTTCTTT.

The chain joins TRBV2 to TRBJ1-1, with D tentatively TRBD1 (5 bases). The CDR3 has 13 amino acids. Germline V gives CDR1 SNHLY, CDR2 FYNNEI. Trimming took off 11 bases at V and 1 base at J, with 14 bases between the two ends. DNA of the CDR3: TGTGCCGGATCTAAGGGGCCGAACACTGAAGCTTTCTTT. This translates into CAGSKGPNTEAFF. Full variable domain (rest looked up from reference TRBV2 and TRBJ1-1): EPEVTQTPSHQVTQMGQEVILRCVPISNHLYFYWYRQILGQKVEFLVSFYNNEISEKSEIFDDQFSVERPDGSNFTLKIRSTKLEDSAMYFCAGSKGPNTEAFFGQGTRLTVV.

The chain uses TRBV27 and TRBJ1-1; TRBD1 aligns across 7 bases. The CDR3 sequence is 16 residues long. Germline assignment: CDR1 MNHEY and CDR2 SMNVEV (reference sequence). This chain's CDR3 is CASRTGLLKLETEAFF. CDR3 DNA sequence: TGTGCGAGCCGGACAGGCCTTCTGAAACTAGAGACTGAAGCTTTCTTT.

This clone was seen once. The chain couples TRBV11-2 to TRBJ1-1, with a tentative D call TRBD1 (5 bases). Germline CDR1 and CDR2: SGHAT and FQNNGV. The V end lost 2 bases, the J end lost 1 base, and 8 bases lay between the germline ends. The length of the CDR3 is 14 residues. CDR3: CASSLHQGNTEAFF. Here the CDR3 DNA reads TGTGCCAGCAGCTTACATCAGGGGAACACTGAAGCTTTCTTT.

CDR3 loop: CASSQESTGYGTQYF. The DNA for the CDR3 is TGCGCCAGCAGCCAAGAAAGTACGGGGTATGGTACGCAGTATTTT. The chain has TRBV4-1 and TRBJ2-3; a weak D match, TRBD2 (5 bases). V dropped 0 bases and J dropped 8 bases, with 15 bases sitting between them. Germline V lookup: CDR1 MGHRA, CDR2 YSYEKL. This CDR3 comprises 15 residues.

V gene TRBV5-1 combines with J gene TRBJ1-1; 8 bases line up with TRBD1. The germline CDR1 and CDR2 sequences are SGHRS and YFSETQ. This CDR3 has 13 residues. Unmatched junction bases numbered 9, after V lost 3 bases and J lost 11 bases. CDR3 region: CASSSPDRDSAFF. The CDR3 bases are TGCGCCAGCAGCTCCCCGGACAGGGATAGTGCTTTCTTT.

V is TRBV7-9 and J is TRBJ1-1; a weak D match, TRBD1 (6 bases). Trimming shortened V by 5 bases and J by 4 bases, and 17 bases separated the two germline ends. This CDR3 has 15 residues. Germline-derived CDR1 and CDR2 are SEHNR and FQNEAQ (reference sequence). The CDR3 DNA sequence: TGTGCCAGCAGCGCCTTCAGGGGCGGGAGCACTGAAGCTTTCTTT. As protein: CASSAFRGGSTEAFF.

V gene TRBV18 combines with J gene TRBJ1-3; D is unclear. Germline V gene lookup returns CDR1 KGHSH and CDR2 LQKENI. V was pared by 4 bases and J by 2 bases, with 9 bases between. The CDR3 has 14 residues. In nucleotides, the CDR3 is TGTGCCAGCTCACGAGGAAACGCTGGAAACACCATATATTTT. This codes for CASSRGNAGNTIYF.

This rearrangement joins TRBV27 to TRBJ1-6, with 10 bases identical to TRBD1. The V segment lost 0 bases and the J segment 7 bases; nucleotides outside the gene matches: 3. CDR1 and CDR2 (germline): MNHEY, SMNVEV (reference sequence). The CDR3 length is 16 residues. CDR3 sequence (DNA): TGTGCCAGCAGTTTATCCTGGGACAGGGGCAATTCACCCCTCCACTTT. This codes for CASSLSWDRGNSPLHF.

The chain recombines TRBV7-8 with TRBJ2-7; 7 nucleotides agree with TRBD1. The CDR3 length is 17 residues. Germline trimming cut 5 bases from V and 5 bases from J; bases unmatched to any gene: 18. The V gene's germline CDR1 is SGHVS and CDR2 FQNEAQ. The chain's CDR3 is CASSQPGQSSFRHEQYF. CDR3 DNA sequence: TGTGCCAGCAGCCAACCGGGACAGAGTTCTTTCCGCCACGAGCAGTACTTC.

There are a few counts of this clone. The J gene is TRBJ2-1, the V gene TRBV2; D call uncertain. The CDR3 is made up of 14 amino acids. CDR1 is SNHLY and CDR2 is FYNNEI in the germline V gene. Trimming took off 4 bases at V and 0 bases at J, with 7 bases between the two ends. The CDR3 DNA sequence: TGTGCCAGCAGTGTGCGTGGCTCCTACAATGAGCAGTTCTTC. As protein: CASSVRGSYNEQFF.

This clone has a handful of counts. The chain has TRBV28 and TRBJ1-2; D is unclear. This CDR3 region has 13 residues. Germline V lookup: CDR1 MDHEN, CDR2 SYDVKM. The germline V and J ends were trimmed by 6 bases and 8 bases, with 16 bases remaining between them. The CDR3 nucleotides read TGTGCCAGCAGCCCACCTTCCAATCGGGGCTACACCTTC. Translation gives CASSPPSNRGYTF.

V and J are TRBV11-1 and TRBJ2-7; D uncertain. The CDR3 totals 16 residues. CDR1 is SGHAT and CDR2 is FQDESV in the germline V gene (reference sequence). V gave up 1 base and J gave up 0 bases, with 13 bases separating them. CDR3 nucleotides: TGTGCCAGCAGCTTAGGGCTCGGCAGGTCCTCCTACGAGCAGTACTTC. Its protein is CASSLGLGRSSYEQYF. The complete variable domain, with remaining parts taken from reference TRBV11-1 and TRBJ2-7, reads EAEVAQSPRYKITEKSQAVAFWCDPISGHATLYWYRQILGQGPELLVQFQDESVVDDSQLPKDRFSAERLKGVDSTLKIQPAELGDSAMYLCASSLGLGRSSYEQYFGPGTRLTVT.

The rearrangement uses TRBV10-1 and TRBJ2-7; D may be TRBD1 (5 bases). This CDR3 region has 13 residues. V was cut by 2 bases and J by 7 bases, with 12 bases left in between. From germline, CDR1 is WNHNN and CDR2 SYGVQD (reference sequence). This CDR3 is CASSEPDQGEQYF. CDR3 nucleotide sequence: TGCGCCAGCAGTGAGCCTGATCAGGGAGAGCAGTACTTC.

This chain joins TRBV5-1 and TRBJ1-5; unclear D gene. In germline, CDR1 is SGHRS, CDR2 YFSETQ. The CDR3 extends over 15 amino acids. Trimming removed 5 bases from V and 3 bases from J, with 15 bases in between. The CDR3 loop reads CASRLNAGVNQPQHF. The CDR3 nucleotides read TGCGCCAGCAGGCTTAATGCAGGTGTCAATCAGCCCCAGCATTTT. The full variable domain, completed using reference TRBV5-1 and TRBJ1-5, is KAGVTQTPRYLIKTRGQQVTLSCSPISGHRSVSWYQQTPGQGLQFLFEYFSETQRNKGNFPGRFSGRQFSNSRSEMNVSTLELGDSALYLCASRLNAGVNQPQHFGDGTRLSIL.

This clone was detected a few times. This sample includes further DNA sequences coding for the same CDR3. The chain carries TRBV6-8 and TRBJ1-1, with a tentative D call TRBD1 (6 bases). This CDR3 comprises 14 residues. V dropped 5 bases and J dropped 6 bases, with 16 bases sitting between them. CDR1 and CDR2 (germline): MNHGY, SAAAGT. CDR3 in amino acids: CASSTPQWGPEAFF. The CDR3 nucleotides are TGTGCCAGCAGTACCCCTCAATGGGGGCCTGAAGCTTTCTTT.

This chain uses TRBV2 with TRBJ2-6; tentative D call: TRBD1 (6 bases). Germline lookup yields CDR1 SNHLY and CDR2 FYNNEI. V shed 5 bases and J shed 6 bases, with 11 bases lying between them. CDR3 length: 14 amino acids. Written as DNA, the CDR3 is TGTGCCAGCAGTATTAACAGGGAGGCCAACGTCCTGACTTTC. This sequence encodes CASSINREANVLTF.

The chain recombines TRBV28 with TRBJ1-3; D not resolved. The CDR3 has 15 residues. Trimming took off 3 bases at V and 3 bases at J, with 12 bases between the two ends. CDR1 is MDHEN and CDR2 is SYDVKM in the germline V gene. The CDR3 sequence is CASSLSVGFGNTIYF. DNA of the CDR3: TGTGCCAGCAGTTTGAGTGTGGGCTTTGGAAACACCATATATTTT.

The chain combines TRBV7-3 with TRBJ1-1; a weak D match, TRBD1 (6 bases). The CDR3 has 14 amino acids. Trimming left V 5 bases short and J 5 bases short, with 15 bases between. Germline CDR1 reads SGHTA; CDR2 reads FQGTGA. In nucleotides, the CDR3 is TGTGCCAGCAGCCCAGGGGCGGGGGGAACTGAAGCTTTCTTT. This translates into CASSPGAGGTEAFF.

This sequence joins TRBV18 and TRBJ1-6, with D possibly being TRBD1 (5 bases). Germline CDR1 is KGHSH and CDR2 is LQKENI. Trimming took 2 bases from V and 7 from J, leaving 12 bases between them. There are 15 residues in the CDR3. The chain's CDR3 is CASSPNQGGNSPLHF. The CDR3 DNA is TGTGCCAGCTCACCAAATCAGGGAGGGAATTCACCCCTCCACTTT.

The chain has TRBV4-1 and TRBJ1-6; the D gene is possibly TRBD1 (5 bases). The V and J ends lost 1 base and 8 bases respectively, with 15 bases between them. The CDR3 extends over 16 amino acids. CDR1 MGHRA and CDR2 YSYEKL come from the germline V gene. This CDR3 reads CASSQVIRGRDSPLHF. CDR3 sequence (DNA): TGCGCCAGCAGCCAAGTAATCCGGGGGAGAGATTCACCCCTCCACTTT.

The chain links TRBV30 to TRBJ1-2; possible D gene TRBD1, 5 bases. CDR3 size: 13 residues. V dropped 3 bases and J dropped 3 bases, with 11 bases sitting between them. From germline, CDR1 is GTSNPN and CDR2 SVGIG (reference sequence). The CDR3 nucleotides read TGTGCCTGGAGCTTCAGGGAGGACTATGGCTACACCTTC. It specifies CAWSFREDYGYTF.

CDR3: CASSLVGEGTEAFF. The CDR3, as DNA: TGCGCCAGCAGCTTGGTAGGGGAAGGCACTGAAGCTTTCTTT. The chain uses TRBV5-1 and TRBJ1-1; a weak D match, TRBD1 (5 bases). Trimming stripped 0 bases from V and 4 bases from J, with 10 bases between. The CDR3 extends over 14 amino acids. Germline V gives CDR1 SGHRS, CDR2 YFSETQ.

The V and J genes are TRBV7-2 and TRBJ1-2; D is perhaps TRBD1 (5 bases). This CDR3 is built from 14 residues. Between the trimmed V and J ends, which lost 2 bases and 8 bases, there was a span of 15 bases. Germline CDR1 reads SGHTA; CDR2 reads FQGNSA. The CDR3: CASSLQGLAMGYTF. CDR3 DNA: TGTGCCAGCAGCTTACAGGGCCTCGCGATGGGCTACACCTTC. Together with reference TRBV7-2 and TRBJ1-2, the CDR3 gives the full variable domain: GAGVSQSPSNKVTEKGKDVELRCDPISGHTALYWYRQSLGQGLEFLIYFQGNSAPDKSGLPSDRFSAERTGGSVSTLTIQRTQQEDSAVYLCASSLQGLAMGYTFGSGTRLTVV.

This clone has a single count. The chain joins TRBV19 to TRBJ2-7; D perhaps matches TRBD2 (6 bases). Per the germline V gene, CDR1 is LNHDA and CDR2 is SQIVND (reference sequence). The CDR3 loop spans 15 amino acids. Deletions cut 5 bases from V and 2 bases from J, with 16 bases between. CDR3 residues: CASSHRTWEAYEQYF. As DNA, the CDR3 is TGTGCCAGTAGTCACAGGACGTGGGAGGCCTACGAGCAGTACTTC.

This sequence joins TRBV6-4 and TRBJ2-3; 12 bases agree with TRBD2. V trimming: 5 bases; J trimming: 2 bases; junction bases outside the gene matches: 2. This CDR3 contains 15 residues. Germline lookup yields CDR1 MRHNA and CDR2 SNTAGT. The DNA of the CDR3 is TGTGCCAGCAGTCGGACTAGCGGGGCCACAGATACGCAGTATTTT. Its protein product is CASSRTSGATDTQYF.